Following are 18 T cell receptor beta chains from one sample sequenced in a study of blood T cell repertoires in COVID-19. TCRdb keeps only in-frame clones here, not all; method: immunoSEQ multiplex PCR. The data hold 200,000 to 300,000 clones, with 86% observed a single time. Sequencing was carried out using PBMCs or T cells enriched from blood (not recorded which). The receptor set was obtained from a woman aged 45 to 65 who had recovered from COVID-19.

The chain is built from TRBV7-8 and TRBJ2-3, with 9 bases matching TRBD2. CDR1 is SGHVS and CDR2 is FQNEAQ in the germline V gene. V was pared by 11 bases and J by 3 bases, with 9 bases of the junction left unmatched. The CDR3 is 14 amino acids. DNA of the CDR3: TGTGCCCTCTCAGCGGGGGGCCTGACAGATACGCAGTATTTT. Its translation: CALSAGGLTDTQYF. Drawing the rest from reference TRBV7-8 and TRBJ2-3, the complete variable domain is GAGVSQSPRYKVAKRGQDVALRCDPISGHVSLFWYQQALGQGPEFLTYFQNEAQLDKSGLPSDRFFAERPEGSVSTLKIQRTQQEDSAVYLCALSAGGLTDTQYFGPGTRLTVL.

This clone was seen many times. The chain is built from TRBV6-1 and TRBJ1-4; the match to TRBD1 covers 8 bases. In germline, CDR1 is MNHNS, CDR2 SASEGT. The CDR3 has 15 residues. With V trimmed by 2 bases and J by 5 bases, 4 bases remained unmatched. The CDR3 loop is CASSEWGDRNEKLFF. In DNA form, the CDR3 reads TGTGCCAGCAGTGAATGGGGGGACAGGAATGAAAAACTGTTTTTT.

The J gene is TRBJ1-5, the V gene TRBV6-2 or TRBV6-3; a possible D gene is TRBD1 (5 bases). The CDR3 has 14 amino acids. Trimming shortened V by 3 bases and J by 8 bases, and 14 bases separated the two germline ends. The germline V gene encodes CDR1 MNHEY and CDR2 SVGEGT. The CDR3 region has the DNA TGTGCCAGCAGTTATAAAGTGACCAGGGAGCCCCAGCATTTT. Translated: CASSYKVTREPQHF.

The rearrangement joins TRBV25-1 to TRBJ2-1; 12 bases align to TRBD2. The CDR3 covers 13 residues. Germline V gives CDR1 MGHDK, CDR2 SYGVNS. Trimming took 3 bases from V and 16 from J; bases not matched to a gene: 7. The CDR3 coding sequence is TGTGCCAGCAGTGACCCTACTAGCGGGGGGATTTTCTTC. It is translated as CASSDPTSGGIFF. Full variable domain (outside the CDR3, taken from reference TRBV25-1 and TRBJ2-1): EADIYQTPRYLVIGTGKKITLECSQTMGHDKMYWYQQDPGMELHLIHYSYGVNSTEKGDLSSESTVSRIRTEHFPLTLESARPSHTSQYLCASSDPTSGGIFFGPGTRLTVL.

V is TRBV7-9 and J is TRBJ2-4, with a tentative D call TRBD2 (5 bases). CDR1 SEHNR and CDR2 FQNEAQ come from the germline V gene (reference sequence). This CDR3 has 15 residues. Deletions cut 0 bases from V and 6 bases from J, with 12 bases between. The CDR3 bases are TGTGCCAGCAGCTTAGCCGGCTCAGGAGGAAACATTCAGTACTTC. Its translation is CASSLAGSGGNIQYF.

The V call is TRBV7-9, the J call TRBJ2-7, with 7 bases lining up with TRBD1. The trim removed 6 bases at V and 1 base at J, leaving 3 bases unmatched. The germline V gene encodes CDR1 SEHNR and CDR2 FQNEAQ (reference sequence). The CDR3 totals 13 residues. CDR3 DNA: TGTGCCAGCAGTGGGGACAGATCCTACGAGCAGTACTTC. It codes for CASSGDRSYEQYF.

CDR3 residues: CASTPDRAGNTIYF. The CDR3 DNA reads as TGTGCCAGCACCCCAGACAGAGCTGGAAACACCATATATTTT. The V gene is TRBV9, the J gene TRBJ1-3, with D possibly TRBD1 on 5 matching bases. This CDR3 has 14 amino acids. The V gene lost 6 bases and the J gene lost 2 bases, with 12 bases spanning the gap. Per germline, CDR1 SGDLS and CDR2 YYNGEE.

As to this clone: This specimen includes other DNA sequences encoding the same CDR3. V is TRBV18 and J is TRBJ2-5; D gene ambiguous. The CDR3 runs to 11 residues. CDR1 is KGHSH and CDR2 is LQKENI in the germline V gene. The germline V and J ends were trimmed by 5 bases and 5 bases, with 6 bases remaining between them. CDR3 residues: CASSLQETQYF. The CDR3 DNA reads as TGTGCCAGCTCATTGCAGGAGACCCAGTACTTC. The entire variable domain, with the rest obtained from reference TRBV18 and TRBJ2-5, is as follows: NAGVMQNPRHLVRRRGQEARLRCSPMKGHSHVYWYRQLPEEGLKFMVYLQKENIIDESGMPKERFSAEFPKEGPSILRIQQVVRGDSAAYFCASSLQETQYFGPGTRLLVL.

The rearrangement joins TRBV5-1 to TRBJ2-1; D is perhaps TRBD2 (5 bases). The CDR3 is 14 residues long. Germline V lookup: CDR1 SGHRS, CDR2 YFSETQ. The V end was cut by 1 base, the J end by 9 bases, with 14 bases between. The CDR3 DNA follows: TGCGCCAGCAGCTTGTACCCGGCGAGGGCTGAGCAGTTCTTC. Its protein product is CASSLYPARAEQFF.

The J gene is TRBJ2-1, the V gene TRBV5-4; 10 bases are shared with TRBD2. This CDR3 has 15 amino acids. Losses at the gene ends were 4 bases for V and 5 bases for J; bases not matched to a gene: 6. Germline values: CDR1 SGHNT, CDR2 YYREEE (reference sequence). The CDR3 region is CASSLSLAGDNEQFF. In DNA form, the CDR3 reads TGTGCCAGCAGCCTATCGCTAGCGGGGGACAATGAGCAGTTCTTC.

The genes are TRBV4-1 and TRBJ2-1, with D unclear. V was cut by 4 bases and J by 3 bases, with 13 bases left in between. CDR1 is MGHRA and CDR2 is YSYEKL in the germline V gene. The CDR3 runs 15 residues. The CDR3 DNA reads TGCGCCAGCAGCCGAATCCCCAGTCTCTACAATGAGCAGTTCTTC. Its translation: CASSRIPSLYNEQFF.

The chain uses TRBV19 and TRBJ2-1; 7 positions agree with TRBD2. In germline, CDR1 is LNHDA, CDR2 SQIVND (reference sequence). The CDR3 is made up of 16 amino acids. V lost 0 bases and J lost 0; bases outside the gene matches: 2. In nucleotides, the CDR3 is TGTGCCAGTAGTATAGATCCGGGGGGCTCCTACAATGAGCAGTTCTTC. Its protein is CASSIDPGGSYNEQFF.

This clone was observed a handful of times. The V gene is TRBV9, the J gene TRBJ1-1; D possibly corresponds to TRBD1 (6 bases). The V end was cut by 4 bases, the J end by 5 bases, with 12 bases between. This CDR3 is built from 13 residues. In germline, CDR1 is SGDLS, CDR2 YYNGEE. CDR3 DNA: TGTGCCAGCAGCCTGAATCAGGGGACTGAAGCTTTCTTT. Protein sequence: CASSLNQGTEAFF.

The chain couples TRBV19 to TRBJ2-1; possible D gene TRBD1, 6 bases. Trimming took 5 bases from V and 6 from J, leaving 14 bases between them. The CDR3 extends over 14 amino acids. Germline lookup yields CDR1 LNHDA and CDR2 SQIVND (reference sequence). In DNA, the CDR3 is TGTGCCAGTAGTCGCTCCGGGACACGCAATGAGCAGTTCTTC. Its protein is CASSRSGTRNEQFF.

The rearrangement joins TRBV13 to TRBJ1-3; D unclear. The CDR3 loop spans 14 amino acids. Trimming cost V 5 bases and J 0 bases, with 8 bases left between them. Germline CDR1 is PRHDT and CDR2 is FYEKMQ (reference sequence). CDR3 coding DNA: TGTGCCAGCAGCATAGAGAGCTCTGGAAACACCATATATTTT. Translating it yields CASSIESSGNTIYF.

CDR3 protein: CASSQEARGSREKLFF. The CDR3 DNA is TGCGCCAGCAGCCAAGAAGCGCGGGGGAGCCGCGAAAAACTGTTTTTT. The genes are TRBV4-1 and TRBJ1-4; TRBD1 is a possible D gene (5 bases). The V gene lost 0 bases and the J gene lost 8 bases, with 16 bases spanning the gap. In germline, CDR1 is MGHRA, CDR2 YSYEKL. CDR3 size: 16 residues.

The CDR3 loop is CASRGARGQETQYF. The CDR3 DNA reads as TGTGCCAGCAGGGGGGCTAGGGGGCAAGAGACCCAGTACTTC. This chain links TRBV6-5 with TRBJ2-5; D is possibly TRBD1 (6 bases). There are 14 residues in the CDR3. Germline V gene sequence: CDR1 MNHEY, CDR2 SVGAGI. V lost 6 bases, J lost 2 bases, and 13 bases lay in between.

The CDR3 nucleotides read TGTGCCAGCAGCCGGGATAGCGTGGGTGAGACCCAGTACTTC. As protein: CASSRDSVGETQYF. V usage is TRBV7-8 and J usage is TRBJ2-5; weak D call: TRBD2 (5 bases). The germline V gene encodes CDR1 SGHVS and CDR2 FQNEAQ. V lost 5 bases and J lost 5, with 15 bases in between. CDR3 length: 14 amino acids.